This record concerns one T cell receptor beta chain sequence. The antigen is unknown. The record originates from a study of response to subunit inactivated influenza vaccine. Overall study results and limits: The authors proposed limited new T cell recruitment per seasonal influenza vaccination.

This CDR3 has 15 residues. Trimming removed 0 bases at V and 5 bases at J, with 14 bases between. CDR1 and CDR2 (germline): ENHRY, SYGVKD. One entry per CDR3 protein, called by TCRdb with MiXCR from the RT-PCR reads. The data show roughly 710,000 distinct CDR3 sequences, approximately 14% seen once. The sequencing used PBMCs from blood, collected 14 to 15 days before vaccination. The genes are TRBV10-3 and TRBJ2-7, with D possibly being TRBD2 (6 bases). The clonotype was recovered from a man aged 45-65 years who received an inactivated influenza vaccine. CDR3: CAISESIGGDHEQYF. The CDR3 DNA sequence: TGTGCCATCAGTGAGTCGATTGGAGGGGACCACGAGCAGTACTTC.